These 21 T cell receptor beta chains were all obtained from the same sample, sequenced in a study of T cells in Graves' hyperthyroidism and ophthalmopathy (dated by TCRdb to about 2019). The method was multiplex PCR. TCRdb records Illumina HiSeq 2000 as the sequencer. The TCR beta CDR3 regions were amplified from the RNA transcripts. For the first round of RT-PCR on the TCR CDR3, the HTBI primer set was used together with the Qiagen OneStep RT-PCR kit. The public sequencing data were trimmed at Q25 with fastp and processed into clonotypes with MiXCR by TCRdb, which kept only in-frame beta chains. Each CDR3 protein gets just one entry, which takes the most common genes and DNA from the rows behind it. A total of some 200,000 distinct CDR3 sequences appear in this sample, about a sixth of them only once. The top ten constitute around 52% of the sample. The specimen sequenced was blood. The receptors were sampled from a man in his forties or fifties with Graves' hyperthyroidism.

The sample holds many counts of this clonotype. The rearrangement uses TRBV4-1 and TRBJ2-5; D tentatively reads TRBD1 or TRBD2 (5 bases each). This CDR3 spans 13 amino acids. Germline-derived CDR1 and CDR2 are MGHRA and YSYEKL. V lost 3 bases and J 2 bases, leaving 7 bases between the germline ends. Here the CDR3 reads CASSQGPQETQYF. The CDR3 region has the DNA TGCGCCAGCAGCCAGGGACCGCAAGAGACCCAGTACTTC.

This clonotype has only a few counts. V and J are TRBV7-8 and TRBJ2-2, with D possibly TRBD1 on 6 matching bases. The germline CDR1 and CDR2 sequences are SGHVS and FQNEAQ. With 5 bases removed from V and 4 bases from J, the gap between germline ends came to 17 bases. The CDR3 totals 16 residues. Here the CDR3 DNA reads TGTGCCAGCAGCCTACTTACAGGGTCCCCCACCGGGGAGCTGTTTTTT. Protein sequence: CASSLLTGSPTGELFF. The entire variable domain, with the rest obtained from reference TRBV7-8 and TRBJ2-2, is as follows: GAGVSQSPRYKVAKRGQDVALRCDPISGHVSLFWYQQALGQGPEFLTYFQNEAQLDKSGLPSDRFFAERPEGSVSTLKIQRTQQEDSAVYLCASSLLTGSPTGELFFGEGSRLTVL.

This clonotype was recorded a few times. The chain recombines TRBV20-1 with TRBJ1-5; possibly TRBD1 for D (6 bases). V was cut by 1 base and J by 0 bases, with 19 bases left in between. CDR1 and CDR2 (germline): DFQATT, SNEGSKA (reference sequence). The CDR3 loop spans 18 amino acids. CDR3 coding DNA: TGCAGTGCTAGAGTCAATCGAGGGGGGACCCGTAGCAATCAGCCCCAGCATTTT. Amino acids: CSARVNRGGTRSNQPQHF.

The genes are TRBV4-3 and TRBJ2-2; D is undetermined. Germline V gene data show CDR1 as LGHNA and CDR2 as YSLEER. The ends were cut back, 1 base at V and 5 bases at J, with 14 bases in the middle. The CDR3 totals 16 residues. The CDR3 DNA follows: TGCGCCAGCAGCCAAGGCCTTGGTTCGAGGACCGGGGAGCTGTTTTTT. Translation gives CASSQGLGSRTGELFF.

This clonotype was observed at least ten times. The V and J genes are TRBV28 and TRBJ2-6, with D maybe TRBD1 (6 bases). CDR3 length: 14 amino acids. V lost 8 bases, J lost 2 bases, and 10 bases lay in between. The germline V gene encodes CDR1 MDHEN and CDR2 SYDVKM. The CDR3 protein is CASGQGPGANVLTF. The DNA of the CDR3 is TGTGCCAGCGGCCAGGGGCCTGGGGCCAACGTCCTGACTTTC. Based on the CDR3 plus reference TRBV28 and TRBJ2-6, the full variable domain is DVKVTQSSRYLVKRTGEKVFLECVQDMDHENMFWYRQDPGLGLRLIYFSYDVKMKEKGDIPEGYSVSREKKERFSLILESASTNQTSMYLCASGQGPGANVLTFGAGSRLTVL.

V is TRBV20-1 and J is TRBJ2-3, with TRBD1 as a possible D gene (11 bases). Germline CDR1 is DFQATT and CDR2 is SNEGSKA (reference sequence). The CDR3 is 17 residues long. Between the trimmed V and J ends, which lost 5 bases and 6 bases, there was a span of 27 bases. As DNA, the CDR3 is TGCAGTGCTTGGGACAGGGGGGTGCTAGCGGGAGCGGATACGCAGTATTTT. It encodes CSAWDRGVLAGADTQYF.

This chain joins TRBV12-5 and TRBJ2-1; 14 bases fit TRBD2. Germline V CDR1 and CDR2: LGHNT, FRNRAP. This CDR3 has 18 residues. V was clipped by 2 bases and J by 3 bases; unmatched bases: 6. The CDR3 region is CASGLPRLAGGLYNEQFF. CDR3 in DNA: TGTGCTAGTGGTTTGCCAAGACTAGCGGGAGGGCTCTACAATGAGCAGTTCTTC.

This clonotype was picked up a small number of times. The chain recombines TRBV6-4 with TRBJ1-2, with TRBD1 matching 9 bases. V lost 6 bases, J lost 8 bases, and 7 bases stayed unmatched. CDR3 length: 13 amino acids. Germline V lookup: CDR1 MRHNA, CDR2 SNTAGT. In nucleotides, the CDR3 is TGTGCCAGCAGCTCCGGGACAGGGAGCGGCTACACCTTC. As protein: CASSSGTGSGYTF.

This clonotype was picked up many times. V usage is TRBV2 and J usage is TRBJ2-5; D remains ambiguous. Looked up from germline, CDR1 is SNHLY and CDR2 is FYNNEI. The V and J ends lost 2 bases and 1 base respectively, with 8 bases between them. The CDR3 length is 14 residues. CDR3 coding DNA: TGTGCCAGCAGTGAATCAAATACCCAAGAGACCCAGTACTTC. Protein: CASSESNTQETQYF.

This clonotype showed up many times. V usage is TRBV4-2 and J usage is TRBJ1-1; D is uncertain. V was trimmed by 0 bases and J by 2 bases, leaving 7 bases between them. The CDR3 loop spans 14 amino acids. CDR1 and CDR2 from the germline V gene are LGHNA and YNFKEQ. The CDR3 DNA is TGTGCCAGCAGCCAAGATCAGTCAAACACTGAAGCTTTCTTT. Amino acid sequence: CASSQDQSNTEAFF.

This clonotype was seen repeatedly, ten times or more. The chain couples TRBV18 to TRBJ2-3, with TRBD2 identical over 7 bases. There are 16 residues in the CDR3. The germline V gene has CDR1 KGHSH and CDR2 LQKENI. V gave up 5 bases and J gave up 1 base; unmatched junction bases: 9. In DNA, the CDR3 is TGTGCCAGCTCATTGACTAGCTCTCTCCGCACAGATACGCAGTATTTT. Translated, it gives CASSLTSSLRTDTQYF.

Ten or more counts support this clonotype. CDR3 sequence: CASSPSGSGSYNEQFF. CDR3 DNA sequence: TGTGCCAGCAGCCCTAGCGGGAGTGGTTCCTACAATGAGCAGTTCTTC. The rearrangement uses TRBV11-3 and TRBJ2-1, with 10 bases fitting TRBD2. Germline V gives CDR1 SGHNT, CDR2 YENEEA. The CDR3 consists of 16 residues. V dropped 5 bases and J dropped 1; count of bases not matched to a gene: 5. Full variable domain (rest looked up from reference TRBV11-3 and TRBJ2-1): EAGVVQSPRYKIIEKKQPVAFWCNPISGHNTLYWYLQNLGQGPELLIRYENEEAVDDSQLPKDRFSAERLKGVDSTLKIQPAELGDSAVYLCASSPSGSGSYNEQFFGPGTRLTVL.

This clonotype was observed at least ten times. V usage is TRBV7-3 and J usage is TRBJ2-3; D remains ambiguous. The CDR3 runs to 13 residues. Trimming took 3 bases from V and 1 from J, leaving 5 bases between them. Germline-derived CDR1 and CDR2 are SGHTA and FQGTGA. The DNA of the CDR3 is TGTGCCAGCAGCTTCGAAGGCACAGATACGCAGTATTTT. Translated: CASSFEGTDTQYF.

Concerning this clonotype itself: The junction and the germline gene differ at one end; a read error may be behind it. This chain joins TRBV7-7 and TRBJ2-7; 9 nucleotides align to TRBD1. CDR3 size: 15 residues. Germline V gene sequence: CDR1 SSHAT, CDR2 FNYEAQ (reference sequence). The CDR3 region is CASSLGEGQGYEQYF. CDR3 nucleotides: TGTGCTAGCAGCTTAGGGGAGGGACAGGGCTACGAGCAGTACTTC.

V and J are TRBV28 and TRBJ2-7; no clear D gene. V lost 6 bases and J lost 5, with 17 bases in between. Looked up from germline, CDR1 is MDHEN and CDR2 is SYDVKM. The CDR3 loop spans 14 amino acids. The CDR3 loop reads CASSRPQRGNEQYF. The CDR3 nucleotides read TGTGCCAGCAGCCGGCCTCAACGAGGCAACGAGCAGTACTTC.

This clonotype was counted many times. This sequence joins TRBV20-1 and TRBJ2-7; perhaps TRBD2 as D (5 bases). Trimming shortened V by 0 bases and J by 4 bases, and 13 bases separated the two germline ends. The CDR3 runs to 14 residues. Germline V gene sequence: CDR1 DFQATT, CDR2 SNEGSKA (reference sequence). The DNA for the CDR3 is TGCAGTGCTAGAGAAGGAGGACCGTGGTACGAGCAGTACTTC. Translated: CSAREGGPWYEQYF.

As regards this clonotype: This could be a read error, since a much larger clone is one nucleotide away. The chain joins TRBV3-1 to TRBJ1-1, with D possibly being TRBD1 (5 bases). Germline V CDR1 and CDR2: LGHDT, YNNKEL (reference sequence). The CDR3 spans 12 residues. The CDR3, as DNA: TGTGCCAGCAGCTGGGGCGAATCTGAAGCTCTCTTT. It yields the protein CASSWGESEALF.

The chain combines TRBV7-9 with TRBJ2-3, with a tentative D call TRBD2 (5 bases). In germline, CDR1 is SEHNR, CDR2 FQNEAQ (reference sequence). V was pared by 7 bases and J by 3 bases, with 17 bases between. The CDR3 extends over 15 amino acids. CDR3 amino acids: CASTGWTEGTDTQYF. The CDR3, as DNA: TGTGCCAGCACCGGCTGGACCGAGGGTACAGATACGCAGTATTTT.

This clonotype has at least ten counts. The chain carries TRBV30 and TRBJ1-6, with D possibly TRBD1 on 5 matching bases. CDR3 length: 13 amino acids. Germline loops: CDR1 GTSNPN, CDR2 SVGIG (reference sequence). Trimming shortened V by 3 bases and J by 7 bases, and 10 bases separated the two germline ends. Here the CDR3 reads CAWRGLSNSPLHF. As DNA, the CDR3 is TGTGCCTGGAGGGGACTGTCAAATTCACCCCTCCACTTT. Complete variable domain (other parts from reference TRBV30 and TRBJ1-6): SQTIHQWPATLVQPVGSPLSLECTVEGTSNPNLYWYRQAAGRGLQLLFYSVGIGQISSEVPQNLSASRPQDRQFILSSKKLLLSDSGFYLCAWRGLSNSPLHFGNGTRLTVT.

This clonotype was seen more than once but under ten times. The chain carries TRBV6-1 and TRBJ2-5; D call uncertain. V shed 5 bases and J shed 0 bases, with 7 bases lying between them. CDR3 length: 13 amino acids. Germline CDR1 is MNHNS and CDR2 is SASEGT. The CDR3, as DNA: TGTGCCAGCAGTAAACGCTACCAAGAGACCCAGTACTTC. Translated, it gives CASSKRYQETQYF.

This clonotype was observed a few times. The rearrangement links TRBV5-5 to TRBJ2-7, with unresolved D. This CDR3 spans 16 amino acids. V lost 4 bases to trimming and J lost 2 bases, with 19 bases between them. Germline CDR1 SGHKS, CDR2 YYEKEE (reference sequence). CDR3 sequence reads: CASSLSPDPRAYEQYF. As DNA, the CDR3 is TGTGCCAGCAGCCTATCGCCGGACCCTCGAGCCTACGAGCAGTACTTC.